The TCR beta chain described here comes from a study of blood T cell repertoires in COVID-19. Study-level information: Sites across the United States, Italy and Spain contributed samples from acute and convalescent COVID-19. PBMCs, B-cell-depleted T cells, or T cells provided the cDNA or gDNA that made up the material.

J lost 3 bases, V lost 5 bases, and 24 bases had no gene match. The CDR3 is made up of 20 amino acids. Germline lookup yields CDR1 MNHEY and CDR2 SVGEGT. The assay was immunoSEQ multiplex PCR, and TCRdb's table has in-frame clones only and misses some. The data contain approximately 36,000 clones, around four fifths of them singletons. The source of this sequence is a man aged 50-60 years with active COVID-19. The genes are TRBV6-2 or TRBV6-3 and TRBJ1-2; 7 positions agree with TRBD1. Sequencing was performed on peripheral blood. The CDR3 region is CASSPPISTGYAGFYYGYTF. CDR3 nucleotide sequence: TGTGCCAGCAGTCCCCCGATTTCGACAGGGTACGCGGGCTTTTACTATGGCTACACCTTC.